The next 7 T cell receptor beta chains were all read from a single sample in a study of T cells in Graves' hyperthyroidism and ophthalmopathy. Using RNA transcripts as the source, TCR beta CDR3 regions were amplified. RT-PCR in the first round (using the HTBI primer set) targeted the TCR CDR3. TCRdb analysed the multiplex PCR reads with MiXCR anew, one entry per CDR3 protein. Of over 250,000 distinct CDR3 sequences in the sample, roughly 13% were seen once. The source material was blood. These receptors came from a woman in her thirties or forties with Graves' ophthalmopathy.

In its sample, this clonotype was seen many times. The J gene is TRBJ2-2, the V gene TRBV6-2 or TRBV6-3; 10 nucleotides agree with TRBD2. The V segment lost 4 bases and the J segment 6 bases; nucleotides outside the gene matches: 2. There are 14 residues in the CDR3. Germline V gene data show CDR1 as MNHEY and CDR2 as SVGEGT. Written as DNA, the CDR3 is TGTGCCAGCAGTTCGGGACTAGCGTCCGGGGAGCTGTTTTTT. Protein: CASSSGLASGELFF.

This clonotype has a count of ten or more. This CDR3 reads CASSRDLAGEGETQYF. The CDR3 DNA is TGTGCCAGCAGCCGCGATTTAGCGGGAGAGGGGGAGACCCAGTACTTC. The genes are TRBV28 and TRBJ2-5; TRBD2 aligns across 9 bases. CDR1 MDHEN and CDR2 SYDVKM come from the germline V gene. The V segment lost 6 bases and the J segment 5 bases; nucleotides outside the gene matches: 13. CDR3 length: 16 residues.

This clonotype was counted at least ten times. The chain recombines TRBV27 with TRBJ1-2; D is unclear. V dropped 4 bases and J dropped 2 bases, with 8 bases sitting between them. This CDR3 comprises 13 residues. Germline CDR1 reads MNHEY; CDR2 reads SMNVEV (reference sequence). The CDR3 nucleotides are TGTGCCAGCAGTTCCCGGGTAAACTATGGCTACACCTTC. Amino acids: CASSSRVNYGYTF.

This chain connects TRBV28 to TRBJ1-4, with unresolved D. The CDR3 is 15 residues long. Trimming left V 1 base short and J 4 bases short, with 10 bases between. Germline V gene data show CDR1 as MDHEN and CDR2 as SYDVKM. CDR3: CASSLSGPSNEKLFF. The CDR3 DNA sequence: TGTGCCAGCAGTTTATCAGGACCGAGTAATGAAAAACTGTTTTTT. Using reference TRBV28 and TRBJ1-4 for the parts outside the CDR3, the full variable domain is DVKVTQSSRYLVKRTGEKVFLECVQDMDHENMFWYRQDPGLGLRLIYFSYDVKMKEKGDIPEGYSVSREKKERFSLILESASTNQTSMYLCASSLSGPSNEKLFFGSGTQLSVL.

This clonotype has just a few counts. CDR3 bases: TGTGCCAGCAGTCCAGGGTACAGGGCGAACACCGGGGAGCTGTTTTTT. It specifies CASSPGYRANTGELFF. V is TRBV7-9 and J is TRBJ2-2, with a possible D match to TRBD1 (6 bases). V was pared by 6 bases and J by 0 bases, with 14 bases between. The CDR3 spans 16 residues. The germline CDR1 and CDR2 sequences are SEHNR and FQNEAQ (reference sequence).

There are many counts of this clonotype. This rearrangement joins TRBV7-9 to TRBJ1-4; D unclear. V was cut by 0 bases and J by 6 bases, with 14 bases left in between. Germline CDR1 is SEHNR and CDR2 is FQNEAQ (reference sequence). This CDR3 is 16 amino acids long. In DNA, the CDR3 is TGTGCCAGCAGCTTAGCGCGGCCCCTCGAACATGAAAAACTGTTTTTT. It specifies CASSLARPLEHEKLFF.

The rearrangement uses TRBV5-1 and TRBJ1-2; D is perhaps TRBD1 (6 bases). With 5 bases removed from V and 5 bases from J, the gap between germline ends came to 10 bases. Germline V gives CDR1 SGHRS, CDR2 YFSETQ. CDR3 length equals 12 residues. CDR3 coding DNA: TGCGCCAGCAGTGAGGGGGAGTATGGCTACACCTTC. This translates into CASSEGEYGYTF. The whole variable domain, filled in from reference TRBV5-1 and TRBJ1-2, reads KAGVTQTPRYLIKTRGQQVTLSCSPISGHRSVSWYQQTPGQGLQFLFEYFSETQRNKGNFPGRFSGRQFSNSRSEMNVSTLELGDSALYLCASSEGEYGYTFGSGTRLTVV.